This TCR beta chain was sequenced for a study of shared clonotypes between healthy human individuals. Data came from immunoSEQ multiplex PCR; TCRdb stores just in-frame clones and leaves some out. The table records hundreds of thousands of clones, about 97% of them present only once. Cells designated naive CD8 were CD45RO-negative and were positively selected for CCR7, with terminally differentiated effector memory CD45RA+ cells excluded. Germline V CDR1 and CDR2: MNHNS, SASEGT. The CDR3 runs to 15 residues. V shed 7 bases and J shed 9 bases, with 19 bases lying between them. The TCR comes from a man aged 30-40 years in good health. V gene TRBV6-1 combines with J gene TRBJ1-6, with D tentatively TRBD1 (5 bases). The specimen sequenced was naive CD8+ T cells sorted from blood. CDR3 coding DNA: TGTGCCAGCACAGTCGGAGGCAGGGTGATTTCACCCCTCCACTTT. It codes for CASTVGGRVISPLHF.